The next 21 T cell receptor beta chains were all read from a single sample in a study of T cells in Graves' hyperthyroidism and ophthalmopathy. TCR beta CDR3 sequences were amplified from RNA transcripts. First-round RT-PCR with HTBI primers amplified the TCR CDR3 region. MiXCR, applied by TCRdb to the multiplex PCR reads, yields one record per CDR3 protein. The sample consists of fewer than 350,000 distinct CDR3 sequences, roughly 20% of them appearing once. Sequencing input: blood. These receptors were collected from a woman in her forties or fifties with Graves' hyperthyroidism.

The chain employs TRBV6-2 or TRBV6-3 and TRBJ1-1; the D gene is possibly TRBD1 (5 bases). Germline CDR1 is MNHEY and CDR2 is SVGEGT. Deletions cut 5 bases from V and 2 bases from J, with 12 bases between. The length of the CDR3 is 14 residues. The CDR3 nucleotides read TGTGCCAGCAGTAAACAGGAGCTTAACACTGAAGCTTTCTTT. It codes for CASSKQELNTEAFF.

The table lists this clonotype with a count of one. The chain links TRBV20-1 to TRBJ2-7; 8 bases line up with TRBD1. Germline-derived CDR1 and CDR2 are DFQATT and SNEGSKA (reference sequence). The junction had 12 bases not matched to a gene; V was cut back by 0 bases and J by 2 bases. The CDR3 is made up of 17 amino acids. CDR3 region: CSARDVGHGTGTYEQYF. The CDR3 coding sequence is TGCAGTGCTAGAGATGTCGGACACGGGACAGGAACCTACGAGCAGTACTTC.

The count of this clonotype is one. The CDR3 loop reads CASSSRDSMNTEAFF. CDR3 DNA: TGCGCCAGCAGCAGCCGGGACAGCATGAACACTGAAGCTTTCTTT. The rearrangement links TRBV5-1 to TRBJ1-1, with 7 bases that match TRBD1. This CDR3 is built from 15 residues. CDR1 and CDR2 (germline): SGHRS, YFSETQ. The V and J ends lost 4 bases and 0 bases, in that order; junction bases with no gene match: 6. The entire variable domain, with the rest obtained from reference TRBV5-1 and TRBJ1-1, is as follows: KAGVTQTPRYLIKTRGQQVTLSCSPISGHRSVSWYQQTPGQGLQFLFEYFSETQRNKGNFPGRFSGRQFSNSRSEMNVSTLELGDSALYLCASSSRDSMNTEAFFGQGTRLTVV.

The rearrangement links TRBV24-1 to TRBJ1-2; possibly TRBD1 for D (5 bases). This CDR3 comprises 12 residues. The germline V gene encodes CDR1 KGHDR and CDR2 SFDVKD. V was clipped by 4 bases and J by 5 bases, with 7 bases between them. For the CDR3, the DNA is TGTGCCACCAGTGACGAGGGGTATGGCTACACCTTC. It is translated as CATSDEGYGYTF.

This clonotype was observed many times. The V call is TRBV6-1, the J call TRBJ1-1; D gene uncertain. This CDR3 comprises 12 residues. Germline V lookup: CDR1 MNHNS, CDR2 SASEGT. V lost 3 bases and J 6 bases, leaving 8 bases between the germline ends. The CDR3: CASSDRWAEAFF. The CDR3 nucleotides are TGTGCCAGCAGTGACCGATGGGCTGAAGCTTTCTTT.

The table lists this clonotype with a few counts. The CDR3 region is CASKITTQETQYF. Here the CDR3 DNA reads TGTGCCAGCAAAATTACGACCCAAGAGACCCAGTACTTC. The chain recombines TRBV28 with TRBJ2-5; no clear D. The CDR3 totals 13 residues. CDR1 and CDR2 (germline): MDHEN, SYDVKM. Trimming took 7 bases from V and 1 from J, leaving 10 bases between them.

The rearrangement uses TRBV19 and TRBJ2-5, with 11 bases lining up with TRBD2. The CDR3 runs to 17 residues. The germline gives CDR1 LNHDA, CDR2 SQIVND (reference sequence). The trim removed 4 bases at V and 0 bases at J, leaving 7 bases unmatched. CDR3 loop: CASSTYSGGANQETQYF. The CDR3 DNA is TGTGCCAGTAGTACTTATAGCGGGGGGGCCAACCAAGAGACCCAGTACTTC.

J is TRBJ2-7 and V is TRBV28; TRBD2 matches at 11 bases. Germline CDR1 reads MDHEN; CDR2 reads SYDVKM. The CDR3 covers 12 residues. J lost 4 bases, V lost 7 bases, and 0 bases had no gene match. DNA of the CDR3: TGTGCCAGCATAGCGGGAGGGTACGAGCAGTACTTC. Translated: CASIAGGYEQYF.

In this sample, this clonotype turned up many times. The chain has TRBV30 and TRBJ1-2; 9 nucleotides agree with TRBD1. The CDR3 covers 13 residues. CDR1 GTSNPN and CDR2 SVGIG come from the germline V gene (reference sequence). Trimming removed 4 bases from V and 4 bases from J; junction bases left unmatched: 4. CDR3: CAWTGTGPYGYTF. The CDR3 coding sequence is TGTGCCTGGACAGGGACAGGGCCCTATGGCTACACCTTC.

Many counts were recorded for this clonotype. The rearrangement uses TRBV3-1 and TRBJ2-5; D call uncertain. CDR3 length equals 12 residues. Per the germline V gene, CDR1 is LGHDT and CDR2 is YNNKEL (reference sequence). The germline V and J ends were trimmed by 0 bases and 5 bases, with 4 bases remaining between them. CDR3 DNA sequence: TGTGCCAGCAGCCAAGAGGGGGAGACCCAGTACTTC. It specifies CASSQEGETQYF.

This clonotype was observed a few times. The gene calls are TRBV29-1 and TRBJ1-3, with 8 positions matching TRBD1. The junction had 3 bases not matched to a gene; V was cut back by 3 bases and J by 2 bases. Germline values: CDR1 SQVTM, CDR2 ANQGSEA. This CDR3 contains 14 residues. The CDR3 DNA sequence: TGCAGCGTTGAGCAGGGGGCGGCTGGAAACACCATATATTTT. Amino acids: CSVEQGAAGNTIYF.

Many counts were recorded for this clonotype. This chain uses TRBV5-1 with TRBJ2-1; perhaps TRBD1 as D (6 bases). From germline, CDR1 is SGHRS and CDR2 YFSETQ. The CDR3 is 14 amino acids. V lost 4 bases to trimming and J lost 3 bases, with 11 bases between them. In DNA form, the CDR3 reads TGCGCCAGCAGCCCGACAGGAAACTACAATGAGCAGTTCTTC. This gives the protein CASSPTGNYNEQFF.

This clonotype was recorded at least ten times. The genes are TRBV27 and TRBJ1-1; possibly TRBD1 for D (5 bases). The germline CDR1 and CDR2 sequences are MNHEY and SMNVEV (reference sequence). The CDR3 contains 14 residues. V lost 5 bases and J 4 bases, leaving 14 bases between the germline ends. For the CDR3, the DNA is TGTGCCAGCAGTCCAATGGGGGGTCCCACTGAAGCTTTCTTT. Amino acids: CASSPMGGPTEAFF.

Ten or more counts support this clonotype. The V and J genes are TRBV5-1 and TRBJ2-1; either TRBD1 or TRBD2 may supply D (6 bases each). The ends were cut back, 2 bases at V and 10 bases at J, with 13 bases in the middle. This CDR3 contains 13 residues. Germline V gene sequence: CDR1 SGHRS, CDR2 YFSETQ. The CDR3 spells CASSLGGSEEQFF. The CDR3 nucleotides read TGCGCCAGCAGCTTAGGGGGGTCAGAGGAGCAGTTCTTC.

The table lists this clonotype with a few counts. The rearrangement links TRBV11-2 to TRBJ1-4; unclear D gene. The V end was cut by 1 base, the J end by 10 bases, with 10 bases between. There are 13 residues in the CDR3. CDR1 is SGHAT and CDR2 is FQNNGV in the germline V gene. The CDR3 nucleotides are TGTGCCAGCAGCTTAGTCCAAGAGGGAAAACTGTTTTTT. Protein: CASSLVQEGKLFF.

This clonotype came up many times. The rearrangement uses TRBV6-1 and TRBJ2-1, with 14 bases matching TRBD2. The V and J ends lost 6 bases and 9 bases, in that order; junction bases with no gene match: 13. Germline V lookup: CDR1 MNHNS, CDR2 SASEGT. This CDR3 is 17 amino acids long. CDR3 residues: CASSTGLAGGNRGEQFF. The CDR3 DNA follows: TGTGCCAGCAGCACAGGACTAGCGGGAGGTAATAGGGGTGAGCAGTTCTTC.

The chain recombines TRBV7-8 with TRBJ2-7; 9 positions agree with TRBD2. The CDR3 totals 15 residues. Germline assignment: CDR1 SGHVS and CDR2 FQNEAQ. V lost 4 bases, J lost 2 bases, and 6 bases stayed unmatched. The chain's CDR3 is CASSSQASGTYEQYV. The CDR3 DNA reads TGTGCCAGCAGCTCCCAAGCTAGCGGGACCTACGAGCAGTACGTC.

The chain uses TRBV7-3 and TRBJ2-2; unclear D gene. V lost 2 bases, J lost 5 bases, and 9 bases lay in between. CDR3 length equals 14 residues. Germline loops: CDR1 SGHTA, CDR2 FQGTGA. CDR3 sequence: CASSLDGLTGELFF. As DNA, the CDR3 is TGTGCCAGCAGCTTAGACGGTCTGACCGGGGAGCTGTTTTTT. Full variable domain (remainder filled in from reference TRBV7-3 and TRBJ2-2): GAGVSQTPSNKVTEKGKYVELRCDPISGHTALYWYRQSLGQGPEFLIYFQGTGAADDSGLPNDRFFAVRPEGSVSTLKIQRTERGDSAVYLCASSLDGLTGELFFGEGSRLTVL.

This clonotype was counted at least ten times. This chain links TRBV11-2 with TRBJ2-1; D uncertain. V was cut by 4 bases and J by 5 bases, with 6 bases left in between. The CDR3 extends over 12 amino acids. CDR1 SGHAT and CDR2 FQNNGV come from the germline V gene. CDR3 region: CASSSADNEQFF. The CDR3 DNA follows: TGTGCCAGCAGCTCCGCGGACAATGAGCAGTTCTTC.

This clonotype came up a few times. The chain is built from TRBV29-1 and TRBJ2-2, with 9 bases fitting TRBD2. The V segment lost 4 bases and the J segment 6 bases; nucleotides outside the gene matches: 12. This CDR3 spans 16 amino acids. CDR1 and CDR2 (germline): SQVTM, ANQGSEA. In nucleotides, the CDR3 is TGCAGCGTTGCGGGCGGGAGGGCCATTTTGGCCGGGGAGCTGTTTTTT. This gives the protein CSVAGGRAILAGELFF.

This clonotype was seen at least ten times. V and J are TRBV3-1 and TRBJ2-2; 8 nucleotides match TRBD1. This CDR3 is 15 amino acids long. V trimming: 4 bases; J trimming: 0 bases; junction bases outside the gene matches: 1. Germline CDR1 LGHDT, CDR2 YNNKEL (reference sequence). The CDR3, as DNA: TGTGCCAGCAGCCCGACAGGGGCGAACACCGGGGAGCTGTTTTTT. Protein: CASSPTGANTGELFF. The full variable domain, with the rest looked up from reference TRBV3-1 and TRBJ2-2, is DTAVSQTPKYLVTQMGNDKSIKCEQNLGHDTMYWYKQDSKKFLKIMFSYNNKELIINETVPNRFSPKSPDKAHLNLHINSLELGDSAVYFCASSPTGANTGELFFGEGSRLTVL.